This T cell receptor (beta chain) was documented in a study of Graves' ophthalmopathy and Graves' hyperthyroidism. None of the included patients had other autoimmune diseases, uncontrolled infections, pregnancy or lactation, as these led to exclusion. For repertoire sequencing, the TCR beta CDR3 regions were amplified from RNA transcripts. An initial RT-PCR round employing HTBI primers preceded a second-round multiplex PCR. MiXCR was run by TCRdb on the multiplex PCR reads, yielding one entry per CDR3 protein. This repertoire shows around 1,200,000 distinct CDR3 sequences, roughly two fifths found once; its top ten account for over 8.5%. This clonotype was detected a few times. Material for sequencing was peripheral blood or thyroid tissue (not recorded which). This TCR derives from an adult man with Graves' hyperthyroidism.

The CDR3 loop is CASSPRGGFSYEQYF. In nucleotides, the CDR3 is TGTGCCAGCAGCCCCCGCGGGGGTTTTTCCTACGAGCAGTACTTC. This sequence joins TRBV7-9 and TRBJ2-7, with 7 bases aligning to TRBD2. J lost 1 base, V lost 5 bases, and 8 bases had no gene match. This CDR3 contains 15 residues. Germline-derived CDR1 and CDR2 are SEHNR and FQNEAQ (reference sequence).